The clone carrying this TCR beta chain was picked up one time. The antigen remains unidentified. The data belong to a study of follicular helper T cells after annual influenza vaccination. Time point in this sample: 2015-2016 season, 7 days after influenza vaccination. Excluded were substance abuse, HIV/AIDS, active cancer, immunomodulatory drugs and active illness. The CDR3 consists of 19 residues. After removal of 0 bases from V and 7 bases from J, the junction contained 15 bases not matched to a gene. Germline V gene sequence: CDR1 SGHDN, CDR2 FVKESK. General study results and limits: Successive annual vaccinations recalled a recurrent oligoclonal ICOS+CD38+ cTfh response with influenza-specific clonotypes. Productive TCRB sequences came from only about 9-22% of cells. Undersampling of the much larger non-cTfh compartments could not be excluded for influenza clone enrichment.

Clones were sequenced by immunoSEQ multiplex PCR, and TCRdb holds only the in-frame ones, with some missing. The repertoire holds about 7,200 clones, with roughly 80% as singletons. This specimen was CXCR5- memory CD4+ T cells sorted from blood, taken 7 days after influenza vaccination. The sequence derives from an adult who received the influenza vaccine. The V call is TRBV14, the J call TRBJ1-6; the match to TRBD1 covers 7 bases. The CDR3 here is CASSQEHQQGWFWNSPLHF. In DNA form, the CDR3 reads TGTGCCAGCAGCCAAGAACATCAACAGGGGTGGTTTTGGAATTCACCCCTCCACTTT.